This T cell receptor beta chain was documented in a study of metastatic and nonmetastatic thyroid tumors. Relative to its sample, this clone is medium-sized. TCRdb re-called the PCR reads through MiXCR. The sample has approximately 21,000 clones; around 30% are singletons. Each patient went into thyroid surgery without having received any treatment. J gave up 6 bases and V 8 bases, and 7 bases lay outside the gene matches. The CDR3 covers 14 residues. Germline V CDR1 and CDR2: SEHNR, FQNEAQ (reference sequence). Sequences were obtained from tumor tissue. The sequence derives from a female donor with papillary thyroid cancer or a benign thyroid nodule (not recorded which). Some clones in this sample may be carry-over from other donors' samples. This sequence joins TRBV7-9 and TRBJ2-7; 13 nucleotides agree with TRBD2. The CDR3 bases are TGTGCCAGCGACAGACTAGCGGGGGGAGGCGAGCAGTACTTC. This sequence encodes CASDRLAGGGEQYF.